This T cell receptor (beta chain) is from a study of T cells in severe cutaneous drug reactions (dated 2019 in TCRdb). For context, the study as a whole: Recruitment took place between the early 2010s and the late 2010s, drawing patients from Taiwan, Thailand and a European registry network. Only patients with a probable or definite SJS/TEN or DRESS diagnosis by RegiSCAR criteria were enrolled. Assignment of the culprit drug relied on both the Naranjo algorithm and the ALDEN drug causality algorithm. Blister fluids/cells, PBMC and other biological samples were taken from patients in the acute stage or the recovery stage. The study combined bulk TCR sequencing with single-cell sequencing, quantitative PCR validation, functional assays and transgenic mouse experiments. The libraries were made with iRepertoire multiplex PCR, and the authors referred to a comparison in which iRepertoire and 5' RACE methods, with or without UMI, captured abundant clonotypes to a similar degree.

For both bulk and single-cell sequencing, libraries were prepared with the iRepertoire multiplex PCR system and TCR subtype-specific primers. Bulk TCR beta libraries were generated by multiplex PCR with primers targeting V, D and J gene regions. Bulk TCR library preparation used roughly 95-550 ng of RNA per sample as input. Bulk TCR beta amplicons were sequenced on an Illumina MiSeq. The study's processing was this. Quality control steps removed sample misassignments and low-quality sequencing reads. The amino acids lying between the V-gene Y[YFLI]C motif and the J-segment [FW]GXGT motif were defined as CDR3. The IMGT database served as the reference for assigning TRBV and TRBJ genes and CDR3 clonotypes. For each sample, TRBV expression was normalized against the mean for the same gene in PBMC from approximately 43 healthy donors. After TCRdb reprocessed the reads, each CDR3 protein sequence was kept as one row, without DNA. The V and J calls and clone size come from TCRdb's table, not from the authors' own analysis. The sample's records list about 5,500 distinct CDR3 sequences. The ten most abundant clones make up just over 15% of the sample.

The CDR3 runs 12 residues from the cysteine to the phenylalanine. Only the protein is on record. Overall study results and their limits: A strong increase in TRBV12-4 usage was observed in CBZ-SJS/TEN patients, with averages of about 32% in blister cells and around 4.8% in PBMC. Although undetectable or scarce in tolerant-control and healthy-donor PBMC, a public TCRbeta CDR3 was found in all seven CBZ-SJS/TEN blister samples, at a mean of about 15%. The authors noted that whether the public TCR generalizes to SJS/TEN caused by other drugs still needs further study.

A note on this clonotype: It lacks a known antigen.

Sequenced donors were patients with carbamazepine-induced Stevens-Johnson syndrome or toxic epidermal necrolysis (CBZ-SJS/TEN). The peripheral blood repertoires were taken from CBZ-SJS/TEN patients of two origins, a few Han Chinese and about 6 European. Next-generation sequencing was used to profile the T cell receptor repertoires of patients with drug-induced severe cutaneous adverse reactions in a search for drug-specific clonotypes. RNA was isolated from either blister cells of skin lesions or peripheral blood mononuclear cells. The receptor's source is a human donor with a severe cutaneous adverse drug reaction. The chain links TRBV12-3 or TRBV12-4 with TRBJ2-1; TCRdb reports TRBD1, a call that lacks DNA to check it against. Sample: PBMCs. The CDR3 region: CASSWDISEQFF.